One and the same sample provided the 7 T cell receptor beta chains below, sequenced in a study of blood T cell repertoires in COVID-19. Assay: immunoSEQ multiplex PCR; the TCRdb copy retains only in-frame clones and omits some. The data hold fewer than 250,000 clones, with around 86% observed a single time. Specimen: peripheral blood. Every receptor here comes from a man aged 60 to 69 with acute or convalescent COVID-19.

The chain employs TRBV10-2 and TRBJ1-2; no reliable D call. From germline, CDR1 is WSHSY and CDR2 SAAADI. Deletions cut 3 bases from V and 2 bases from J, with 4 bases between. The CDR3 covers 12 residues. CDR3 bases: TGCGCCAGCAGTGACCAGAACTATGGCTACACCTTC. Amino acid sequence: CASSDQNYGYTF.

The rearrangement links TRBV19 to TRBJ2-2; D may be TRBD1 (6 bases). Trimming took off 9 bases at V and 4 bases at J, with 12 bases between the two ends. Germline V gene lookup returns CDR1 LNHDA and CDR2 SQIVND (reference sequence). The CDR3 is 13 amino acids. The CDR3 loop is CASNQGPTGELFF. The CDR3 DNA follows: TGTGCCAGCAATCAGGGGCCCACCGGGGAGCTGTTTTTT.

The chain carries TRBV11-3 and TRBJ2-7; a possible D gene is TRBD1 (6 bases). Trimming took 4 bases from V and 0 from J, leaving 10 bases between them. The CDR3 contains 14 residues. Germline V gene sequence: CDR1 SGHNT, CDR2 YENEEA. The CDR3 protein is CASSSRGSSYEQYF. CDR3 in DNA: TGTGCCAGCAGCTCCAGGGGCAGCTCCTACGAGCAGTACTTC.

This chain's CDR3 is CASSSPGLFGEQFF. The CDR3 DNA is TGTGCCAGCAGCTCCCCGGGACTTTTTGGTGAGCAGTTCTTC. V and J are TRBV7-2 and TRBJ2-1, with D maybe TRBD2 (6 bases). V shed 4 bases and J shed 9 bases, with 16 bases lying between them. The CDR3 has 14 amino acids. CDR1 and CDR2 (germline): SGHTA, FQGNSA. Combining the CDR3 with reference TRBV7-2 and TRBJ2-1 gives the whole variable domain GAGVSQSPSNKVTEKGKDVELRCDPISGHTALYWYRQSLGQGLEFLIYFQGNSAPDKSGLPSDRFSAERTGGSVSTLTIQRTQQEDSAVYLCASSSPGLFGEQFFGPGTRLTVL.

There are a few counts of this clone. The V call is TRBV2, the J call TRBJ2-2, with 9 bases lining up with TRBD2. The CDR3 is 15 residues long. J gave up 4 bases and V 4 bases, and 4 bases lay outside the gene matches. Per the germline V gene, CDR1 is SNHLY and CDR2 is FYNNEI. CDR3 bases: TGTGCCAGCAGTGCTAGCGGGGCCGCCACCGGGGAGCTGTTTTTT. Translated, it gives CASSASGAATGELFF.

J is TRBJ1-4 and V is TRBV28; D is unclear. V lost 3 bases to trimming and J lost 2 bases, with 4 bases between them. Germline V gene lookup returns CDR1 MDHEN and CDR2 SYDVKM. This CDR3 is 13 amino acids long. CDR3 sequence: CASSFSTNEKLFF. The DNA of the CDR3 is TGTGCCAGCAGTTTCTCGACTAATGAAAAACTGTTTTTT.

This chain joins TRBV28 and TRBJ1-1; possible D gene TRBD1, 6 bases. CDR1 MDHEN and CDR2 SYDVKM come from the germline V gene. The CDR3 is made up of 12 amino acids. V dropped 6 bases and J dropped 7 bases, with 12 bases sitting between them. CDR3 bases: TGTGCCAGCAGCCCCCCAGGGGTTGAAGCTTTCTTT. Its translation: CASSPPGVEAFF.